A selection of T cell receptor beta chains follows, all from one sample in a study of spatial heterogeneity in lung cancer. MiXCR, applied by TCRdb to the 5' RACE reads, yields one record per CDR3 protein. The sample has under 6,000 distinct CDR3 sequences, approximately 28% seen once. Sequencing was performed on PBMCs, taken at surgery. These TCRs come from a male donor with early-stage non-small cell lung cancer. Both conserved end residues are part of each CDR3. The D gene is left open where the match is weak. Part of the rows lack a size; the others show once, few, many or a class for expanded clones.

V gene	D gene	clone size	J gene	CDR3 DNA	CDR3 protein
TRBV6-2/TRBV6-3	NA	medium-sized	TRBJ2-7	TGTGCCAGCAGTTACTCGAGGGCAGGGGACACCTACGAGCAGTACTTC	CASSYSRAGDTYEQYF
TRBV5-1	NA	few	TRBJ1-6	TGCGCCAGCAGAGGTCCGCTCGGCAGTAACTATTCACCCCTCCACTTT	CASRGPLGSNYSPLHF
TRBV20-1	NA	few	TRBJ2-1	TGCAGTGCTAGTAGCGGACCCTACAATGAGCAGTTCTTC	CSASSGPYNEQFF
TRBV14	TRBD2	NA	TRBJ2-1	TGTGCCAGCAGCCTACTTGGGACTAGCGGGAGTTACAATGAGCAGTTCTTC	CASSLLGTSGSYNEQFF
TRBV7-9	NA	NA	TRBJ1-1	TGTGCCAGCAGCTTAGACCAGGGCAGCGGAGCTTTCTTT	CASSLDQGSGAFF
TRBV5-1	TRBD2	few	TRBJ2-1	TGCGCCAGCAGCTTGGAACCTAGCGGGTACAATGAGCAGTTCTTC	CASSLEPSGYNEQFF
TRBV24-1	TRBD2	few	TRBJ2-1	TGTGCCACCAGTGAATCCGGGACTAGCGGGAGGGATAATGAGCAGTTCTTC	CATSESGTSGRDNEQFF
TRBV28	TRBD1	many	TRBJ2-3	TGTGCCAGCCGGACAGGGGTCTCTGTTCGGGGGCAGTATTTT	CASRTGVSVRGQYF
TRBV5-6	NA	medium-sized	TRBJ1-5	TGTGCCAGCAGCTTACGGCAGAATCAGCCCCAGCATTTT	CASSLRQNQPQHF
TRBV27	TRBD1	medium-sized	TRBJ1-5	TGTGCCAGCAGCGGGACAGGTGATCAGCCCCAGCATTTT	CASSGTGDQPQHF
TRBV29-1	NA	medium-sized	TRBJ2-7	TGCAGCGTTGAATCCTCAGGTCAATCCTACGAGCAGTACTTC	CSVESSGQSYEQYF
TRBV12-3/TRBV12-4	NA	NA	TRBJ2-7	TGTGCCAGCAGTTTTGAGGGGTCCTCCTACGAGCAGTACTTC	CASSFEGSSYEQYF
TRBV6-6	TRBD1	medium-sized	TRBJ1-6	TGTGCCAGCAGTTACGGGGACAGGGGCTATAATTCACCCCTCCACTTT	CASSYGDRGYNSPLHF
TRBV28	NA	NA	TRBJ2-3	TGTGCCAGCAGGACCCTAGCCAGCACAGATACGCAGTATTTT	CASRTLASTDTQYF
TRBV10-3	NA	medium-sized	TRBJ2-2	TGTGCCATCAAGTCGGGTACGGCGAACACCGGGGAGCTGTTTTTT	CAIKSGTANTGELFF
TRBV24-1	NA	medium-sized	TRBJ2-2	TGTGCCACCAGTTTGGGCGGGGAGCTGTTTTTT	CATSLGGELFF
TRBV7-9	NA	NA	TRBJ1-1	TGTGCCAGCACCACATTCGCCGGGCAGGGGAACACTGAAGCTTTCTTT	CASTTFAGQGNTEAFF
TRBV7-9	NA	many	TRBJ1-6	TGTGCCAGCAGCTTAGGGGGGGCCGGGAATTCACCCCTCCACTTT	CASSLGGAGNSPLHF
TRBV20-1	TRBD2	few	TRBJ2-4	TGCAGTGCTGAGCGGGGGGGCAAAAACATTCAGTACTTC	CSAERGGKNIQYF
TRBV6-1	TRBD1	many	TRBJ2-5	TGTGCCAGCAGGTCCGGGACAGGGCAAGAGACCCAGTACTTC	CASRSGTGQETQYF
TRBV12-3/TRBV12-4	TRBD1	medium-sized	TRBJ1-1	TGTGCCAGCAGCCTCTCAGGGGGGGTAGCTTTCTTT	CASSLSGGVAFF
TRBV5-1	NA	medium-sized	TRBJ2-1	TGCGCCAGCAGCGAGCCGAGGTTCACGGGACTCTCCTACAATGAGCAGTTCTTC	CASSEPRFTGLSYNEQFF
TRBV19	NA	medium-sized	TRBJ1-2	TGTGCCAGTAGTATAGGGACTACCAGCAATTATGGCTACACCTTC	CASSIGTTSNYGYTF
TRBV12-3/TRBV12-4	NA	medium-sized	TRBJ1-6	TGTGCCAGCAGTTTAACAGGGCGGAATTCACCCCTCCACTTT	CASSLTGRNSPLHF
TRBV7-3	NA	NA	TRBJ2-3	TGTGCCAGCAGTAGGGTCAGTACCGATACGCAGTATTTT	CASSRVSTDTQYF
TRBV7-9	NA	NA	TRBJ2-1	TGTGCCAGCAGCTTTAGCAACAATCAGCAGTTCTTC	CASSFSNNQQFF
TRBV28	NA	many	TRBJ1-1	TGTGCCAGCAGGGGAACACCTCCTGAGGCTTTCTTT	CASRGTPPEAFF
TRBV19	TRBD2	many	TRBJ2-1	TGTGCCAGTAGTATTGTGACTAGCGGGGGCGATGAGCAGTTCTTC	CASSIVTSGGDEQFF
TRBV29-1	NA	many	TRBJ2-5	TGCAGCGTTGACCCGGGGGAGACCCAGTACTTC	CSVDPGETQYF
TRBV4-3	NA	NA	TRBJ1-5	TGCGCCAGCAGCCAAGTAAGGGGGTGGGATCAGCCCCAGCATTTT	CASSQVRGWDQPQHF
TRBV7-7	NA	NA	TRBJ2-1	TGTGCTAGCTCCCAGATTGGGCTGACGAATGAGCAGTTCTTC	CASSQIGLTNEQFF
TRBV7-2	NA	many	TRBJ2-3	TGTGCCAGCAGCTTACTGGGGGCGGATACGCAGTATTTT	CASSLLGADTQYF
TRBV9	NA	NA	TRBJ2-2	TGTGCCAGCAGCGTAGTGCAGGGTAGCGGGGAGCTGTTTTTT	CASSVVQGSGELFF
TRBV7-9	TRBD1	medium-sized	TRBJ2-7	TGTGCCAGCAGCTTAGGGACAGGGACCGAGCAGTACTTC	CASSLGTGTEQYF
TRBV7-9	NA	medium-sized	TRBJ2-7	TGTGCCAGCATACAGGGTCACGAGCAGTACTTC	CASIQGHEQYF